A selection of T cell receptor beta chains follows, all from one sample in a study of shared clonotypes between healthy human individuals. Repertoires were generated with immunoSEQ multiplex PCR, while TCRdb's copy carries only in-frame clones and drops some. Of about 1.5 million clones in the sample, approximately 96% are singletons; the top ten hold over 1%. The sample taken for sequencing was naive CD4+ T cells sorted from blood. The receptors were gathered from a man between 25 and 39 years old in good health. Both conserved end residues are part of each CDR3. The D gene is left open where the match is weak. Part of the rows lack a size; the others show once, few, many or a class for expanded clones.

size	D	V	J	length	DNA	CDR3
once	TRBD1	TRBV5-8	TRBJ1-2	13	TGTGCCAGCCATCACAGGGGGGCCTATGGCTACACCTTC	CASHHRGAYGYTF
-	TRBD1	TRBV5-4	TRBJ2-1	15	TGTGCCAGCAGAGCGACAGGGGATAGCTACAATGAGCAGTTCTTC	CASRATGDSYNEQFF
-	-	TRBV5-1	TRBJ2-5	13	TGCGCCAGCAGCTTGGAGTGGGAGGAGACCCAGTACTTC	CASSLEWEETQYF
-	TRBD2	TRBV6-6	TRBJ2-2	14	TGTGCCTGCGTAGCGGGAGGGACCACCGGGGAGCTGTTTTTT	CACVAGGTTGELFF
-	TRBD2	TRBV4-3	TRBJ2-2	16	TGCGCCAGCAGCCAAGAGCCTAGCGGGAGAACCGGGGAGCTGTTTTTT	CASSQEPSGRTGELFF
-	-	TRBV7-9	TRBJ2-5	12	TGTGCCAGCAGCCTGCAGAGAGAGACCCAGTACTTC	CASSLQRETQYF
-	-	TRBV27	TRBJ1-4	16	TGTGCCAGCAGTTTATCGTCCATCCCCACTAATGAAAAACTGTTTTTT	CASSLSSIPTNEKLFF
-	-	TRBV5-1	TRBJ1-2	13	TGCGCCAGCAGCCCGACAGCTAACTATGGCTACACCTTC	CASSPTANYGYTF
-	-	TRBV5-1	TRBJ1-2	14	TGCGCCAGGGATTATTCGGGGGGCGCTTATGGCTACACCTTC	CARDYSGGAYGYTF
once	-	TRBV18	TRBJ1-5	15	TGTGCCAGCTCTCCGGGGGGAGGGAAGAATCAGCCCCAGCATTTT	CASSPGGGKNQPQHF
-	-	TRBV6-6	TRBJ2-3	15	TGTGCCAGCTCTCCGACAAGGGCGGGGATGAATACGCAGTATTTT	CASSPTRAGMNTQYF
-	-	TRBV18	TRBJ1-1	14	TGTGCCAGCTCGCAAACACAATTGAACACTGAAGCTTTCTTT	CASSQTQLNTEAFF
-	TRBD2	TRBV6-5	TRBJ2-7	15	TGTGCCAGCTGGCAACGTAGCGGGAGCTCCTACGAGCAGTACTTC	CASWQRSGSSYEQYF
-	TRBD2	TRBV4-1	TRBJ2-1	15	TGCGCCAGCAGCCTGACTAGCGGGGCTAACAATGAGCAGTTCTTC	CASSLTSGANNEQFF
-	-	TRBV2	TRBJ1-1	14	TGTGCCAGCGCGCGAAACAGCGTTGGCACTGAAGCTTTCTTT	CASARNSVGTEAFF
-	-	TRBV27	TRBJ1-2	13	TGTGCCAGCAGTTTTGGTGGGAACTATGGCTACACCTTC	CASSFGGNYGYTF